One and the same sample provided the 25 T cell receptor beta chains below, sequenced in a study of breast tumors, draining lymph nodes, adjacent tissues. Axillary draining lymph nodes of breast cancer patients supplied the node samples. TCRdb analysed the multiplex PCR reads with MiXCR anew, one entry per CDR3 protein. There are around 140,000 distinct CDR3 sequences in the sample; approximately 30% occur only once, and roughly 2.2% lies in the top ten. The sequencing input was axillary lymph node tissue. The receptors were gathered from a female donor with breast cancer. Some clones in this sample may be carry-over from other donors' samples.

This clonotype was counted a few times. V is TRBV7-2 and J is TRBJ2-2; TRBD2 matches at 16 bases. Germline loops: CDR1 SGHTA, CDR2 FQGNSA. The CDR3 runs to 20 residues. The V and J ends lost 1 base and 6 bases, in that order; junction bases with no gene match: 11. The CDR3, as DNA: TGTGCCAGCAGCTTAGTAGGGGGACTAGCGGGGGGGGAGCACGCCGGGGAGCTGTTTTTT. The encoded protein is CASSLVGGLAGGEHAGELFF.

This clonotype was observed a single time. The CDR3 reads CASSYGDRGPTGELFF. For the CDR3, the DNA is TGTGCCAGCAGTTACGGGGACAGGGGGCCCACCGGGGAGCTGTTTTTT. V usage is TRBV6-2 or TRBV6-3 and J usage is TRBJ2-2; the match to TRBD1 covers 12 bases. The CDR3 contains 16 residues. The V and J ends lost 2 bases and 4 bases, in that order; junction bases with no gene match: 2. Germline loops: CDR1 MNHEY, CDR2 SVGEGT.

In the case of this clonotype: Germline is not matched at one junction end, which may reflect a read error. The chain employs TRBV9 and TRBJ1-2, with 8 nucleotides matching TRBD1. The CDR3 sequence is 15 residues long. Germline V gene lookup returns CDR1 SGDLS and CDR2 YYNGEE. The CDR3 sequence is CASGRGQEADYGSTF. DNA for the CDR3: TGTGCCAGCGGCCGGGGACAGGAAGCGGACTATGGCTCCACCTTC.

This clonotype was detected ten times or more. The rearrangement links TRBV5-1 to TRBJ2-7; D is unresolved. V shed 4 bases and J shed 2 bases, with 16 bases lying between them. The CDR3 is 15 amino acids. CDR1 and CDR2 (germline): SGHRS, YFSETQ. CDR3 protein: CASSLASRVAYEQYF. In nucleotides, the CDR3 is TGCGCCAGCAGCCTTGCAAGCAGAGTAGCCTACGAGCAGTACTTC.

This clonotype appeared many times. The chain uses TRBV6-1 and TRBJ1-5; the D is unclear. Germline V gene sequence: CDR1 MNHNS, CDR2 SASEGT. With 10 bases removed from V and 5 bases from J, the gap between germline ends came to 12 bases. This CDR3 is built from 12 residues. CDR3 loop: CATGGKDQPQHF. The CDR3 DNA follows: TGTGCCACCGGAGGGAAGGATCAGCCCCAGCATTTT.

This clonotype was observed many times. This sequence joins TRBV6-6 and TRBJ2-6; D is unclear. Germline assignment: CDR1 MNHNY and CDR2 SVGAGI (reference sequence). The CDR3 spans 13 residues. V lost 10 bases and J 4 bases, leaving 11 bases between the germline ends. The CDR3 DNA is TGTGCCATCACCCCGGCGGGGGCCAACGTCCTGACTTTC. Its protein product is CAITPAGANVLTF.

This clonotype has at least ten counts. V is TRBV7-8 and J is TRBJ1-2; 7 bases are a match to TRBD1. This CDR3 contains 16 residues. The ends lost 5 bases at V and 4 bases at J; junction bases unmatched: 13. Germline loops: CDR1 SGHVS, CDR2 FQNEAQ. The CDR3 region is CASSVGTARNGYGYTF. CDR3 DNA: TGTGCCAGCAGCGTCGGGACAGCAAGAAACGGCTATGGCTACACCTTC.

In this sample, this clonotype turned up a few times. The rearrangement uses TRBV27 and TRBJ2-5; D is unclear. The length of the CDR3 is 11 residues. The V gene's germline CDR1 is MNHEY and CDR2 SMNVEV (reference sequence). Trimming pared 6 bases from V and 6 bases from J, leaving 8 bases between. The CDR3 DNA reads TGTGCCAGCAGCGCTGGTCAGACCCAGTACTTC. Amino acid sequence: CASSAGQTQYF.

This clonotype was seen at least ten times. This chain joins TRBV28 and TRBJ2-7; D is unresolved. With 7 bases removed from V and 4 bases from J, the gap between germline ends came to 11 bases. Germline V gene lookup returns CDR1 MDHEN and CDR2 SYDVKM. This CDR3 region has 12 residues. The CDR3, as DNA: TGTGCCAGCACCGCCCCCGGGTACGAGCAGTACTTC. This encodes CASTAPGYEQYF.

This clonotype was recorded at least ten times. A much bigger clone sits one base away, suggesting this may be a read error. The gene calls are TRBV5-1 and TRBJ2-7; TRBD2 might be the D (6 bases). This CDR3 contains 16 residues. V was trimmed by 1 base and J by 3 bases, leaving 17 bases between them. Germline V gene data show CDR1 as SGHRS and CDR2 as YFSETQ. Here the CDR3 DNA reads TGCGCCAGCAGCTTGTACGGGGGTCGACACAACTACGAGCAGTACTTC. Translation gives CASSLYGGRHNYEQYF.

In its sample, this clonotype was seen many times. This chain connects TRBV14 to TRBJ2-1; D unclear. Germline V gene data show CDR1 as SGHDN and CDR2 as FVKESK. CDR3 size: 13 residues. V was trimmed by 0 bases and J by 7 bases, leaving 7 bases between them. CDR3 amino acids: CASSQEGRNEQFF. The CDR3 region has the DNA TGTGCCAGCAGCCAAGAGGGAAGGAATGAGCAGTTCTTC.

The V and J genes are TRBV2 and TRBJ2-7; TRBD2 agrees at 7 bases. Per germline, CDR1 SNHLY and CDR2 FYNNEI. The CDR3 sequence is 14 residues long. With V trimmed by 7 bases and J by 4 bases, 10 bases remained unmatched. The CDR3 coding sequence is TGTGCCAGCAAAGCAGGGAGTAGCGGGTACGAGCAGTACTTC. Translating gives CASKAGSSGYEQYF.

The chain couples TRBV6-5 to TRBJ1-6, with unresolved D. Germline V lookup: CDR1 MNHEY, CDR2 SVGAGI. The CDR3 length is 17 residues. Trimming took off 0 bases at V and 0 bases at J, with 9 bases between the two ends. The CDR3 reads CASSYSKRASYNSPLHF. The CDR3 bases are TGTGCCAGCAGTTACTCGAAAAGGGCCTCCTATAATTCACCCCTCCACTTT.

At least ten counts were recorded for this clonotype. CDR3 amino acids: CASSLQRSKGNYGYTF. DNA of the CDR3: TGTGCCAGCAGTTTACAGCGTTCCAAGGGAAACTATGGCTACACCTTC. The chain is built from TRBV12-3 or TRBV12-4 and TRBJ1-2; no definite D call. V was pared by 2 bases and J by 2 bases, with 15 bases between. This CDR3 comprises 16 residues.

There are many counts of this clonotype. For the CDR3, the DNA is TGCAGTGCTAGAGAAGGGACAGGGTTAGGTTCACCCCTCCACTTT. This sequence encodes CSAREGTGLGSPLHF. The chain combines TRBV20-1 with TRBJ1-6, with 9 bases that match TRBD1. Germline V gene lookup returns CDR1 DFQATT and CDR2 SNEGSKA (reference sequence). The trim removed 0 bases at V and 9 bases at J, leaving 6 bases unmatched. This CDR3 is built from 15 residues.

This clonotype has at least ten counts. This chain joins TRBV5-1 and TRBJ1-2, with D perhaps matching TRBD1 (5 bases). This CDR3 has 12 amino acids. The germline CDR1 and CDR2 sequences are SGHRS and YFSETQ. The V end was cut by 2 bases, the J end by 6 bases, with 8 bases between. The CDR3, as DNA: TGCGCCAGCAGCTTCGACAGCCATGGCTACACCTTC. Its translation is CASSFDSHGYTF.

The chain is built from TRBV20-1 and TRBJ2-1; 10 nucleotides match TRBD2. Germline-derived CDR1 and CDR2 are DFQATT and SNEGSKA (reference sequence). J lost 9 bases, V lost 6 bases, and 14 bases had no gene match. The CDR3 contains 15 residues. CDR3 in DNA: TGCAGTGCCCACCCCAAGCGGGGGGGCCGACTTGAGCAGTTCTTC. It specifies CSAHPKRGGRLEQFF.

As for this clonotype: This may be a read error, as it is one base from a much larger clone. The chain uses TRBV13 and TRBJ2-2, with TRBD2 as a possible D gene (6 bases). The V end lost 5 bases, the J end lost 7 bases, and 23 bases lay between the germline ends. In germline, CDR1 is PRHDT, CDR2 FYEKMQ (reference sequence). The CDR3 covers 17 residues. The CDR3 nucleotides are TGTGCCAGCAGCAAACATCCGGGACGGACTATTAGCGGGGAGCTGTTTTTT. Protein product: CASSKHPGRTISGELFF.

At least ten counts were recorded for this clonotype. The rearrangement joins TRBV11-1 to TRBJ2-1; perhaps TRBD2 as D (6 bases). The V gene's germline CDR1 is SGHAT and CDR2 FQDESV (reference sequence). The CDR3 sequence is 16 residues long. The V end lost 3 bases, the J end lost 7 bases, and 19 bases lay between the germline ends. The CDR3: CASSFGGTLGLNEQFF. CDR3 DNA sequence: TGTGCCAGCAGCTTCGGAGGGACTTTGGGTTTGAATGAGCAGTTCTTC.

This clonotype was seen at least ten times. CDR3 residues: CASSQGQGQTYEQYF. The CDR3 coding sequence is TGTGCCAGCTCACAGGGACAGGGTCAGACCTACGAGCAGTACTTC. V gene TRBV18 combines with J gene TRBJ2-7; 9 bases match TRBD1. Germline CDR1 is KGHSH and CDR2 is LQKENI. J lost 2 bases, V lost 4 bases, and 6 bases had no gene match. CDR3 size: 15 residues.

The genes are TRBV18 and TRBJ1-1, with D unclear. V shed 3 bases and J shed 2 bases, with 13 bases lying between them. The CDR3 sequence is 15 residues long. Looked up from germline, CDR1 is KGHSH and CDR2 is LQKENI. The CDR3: CASSPPDGRNTEAFF. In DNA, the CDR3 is TGTGCCAGCTCACCCCCGGACGGCCGAAACACTGAAGCTTTCTTT.

The chain's CDR3 is CASCSRGTSRWDEKLFF. The CDR3 DNA reads as TGTGCCAGCTGTTCTAGGGGGACTAGCCGCTGGGATGAAAAACTGTTTTTT. The J gene is TRBJ1-4, the V gene TRBV2; tentatively, D is TRBD1 (6 bases). The V gene lost 8 bases and the J gene lost 6 bases, with 25 bases spanning the gap. Germline CDR1 is SNHLY and CDR2 is FYNNEI. The CDR3 loop spans 17 amino acids.

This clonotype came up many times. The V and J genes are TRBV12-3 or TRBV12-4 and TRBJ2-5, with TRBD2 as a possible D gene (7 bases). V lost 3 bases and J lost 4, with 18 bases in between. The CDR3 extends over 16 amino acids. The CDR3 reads CASSFSGGLGIETQYF. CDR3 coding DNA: TGTGCCAGCAGTTTTTCCGGGGGGCTAGGGATAGAGACCCAGTACTTC.

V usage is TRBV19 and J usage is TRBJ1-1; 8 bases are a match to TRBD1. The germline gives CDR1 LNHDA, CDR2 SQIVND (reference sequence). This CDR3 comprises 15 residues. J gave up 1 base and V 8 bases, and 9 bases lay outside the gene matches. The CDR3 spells CASGTTGTGNTEAFF. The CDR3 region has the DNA TGTGCCAGTGGGACGACCGGGACAGGGAACACTGAAGCTTTCTTT.

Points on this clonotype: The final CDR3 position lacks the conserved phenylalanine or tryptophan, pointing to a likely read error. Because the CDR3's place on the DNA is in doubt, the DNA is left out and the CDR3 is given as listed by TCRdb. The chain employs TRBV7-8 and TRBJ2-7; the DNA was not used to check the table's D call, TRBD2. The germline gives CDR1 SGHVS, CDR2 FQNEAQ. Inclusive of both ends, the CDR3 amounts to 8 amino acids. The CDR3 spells CASSLFAG.